These 17 T cell receptor beta chains were all obtained from the same sample, sequenced in a study of T-cell memory formation after mild COVID-19. TCRdb fed the 5' RACE reads into MiXCR, producing one record per CDR3 protein. The sample records around 420,000 distinct CDR3 sequences, 24% being singletons. Specimen: PBMCs or a T cell subset sorted from them (not recorded which). These receptor sequences come from an adult woman who had mild COVID-19 (a few samples of this study predate the infection). Cell type and time point are not known.

V usage is TRBV25-1 and J usage is TRBJ2-2; D is perhaps TRBD1 (6 bases). The CDR3 covers 15 residues. V was trimmed by 4 bases and J by 2 bases, leaving 11 bases between them. From germline, CDR1 is MGHDK and CDR2 SYGVNS. CDR3 nucleotide sequence: TGTGCCAGCAGTGGGTGGACAGTTAACACCGGGGAGCTGTTTTTT. Its translation: CASSGWTVNTGELFF.

The V gene is TRBV21-1, the J gene TRBJ2-6; the table assigns TRBD1, which was not confirmed against the DNA. TRBV21-1 has pseudogene status. This CDR3 contains 20 residues. CDR3: CASSKGGQGQGYSGANVLTF. DNA of the CDR3: TGTGCCAGCAGCAAAGGGGGGCAAGGACAGGGCTACTCTGGGGCCAACGTCCTGACTTTC.

The chain recombines TRBV5-1 with TRBJ2-2; 9 bases agree with TRBD1. The CDR3 length is 14 residues. The germline V gene has CDR1 SGHRS and CDR2 YFSETQ. V lost 4 bases to trimming and J lost 5 bases; unmatched junction nucleotides: 3. CDR3 in amino acids: CASSVGQGTGELFF. The CDR3 nucleotides read TGCGCCAGCAGCGTAGGACAGGGGACCGGGGAGCTGTTTTTT.

This rearrangement joins TRBV12-3 or TRBV12-4 to TRBJ1-5; the D is unclear. V lost 4 bases, J lost 3 bases, and 7 bases lay in between. CDR3 length: 13 residues. CDR3 amino acids: CASSSDDNQPQHF. CDR3 in DNA: TGTGCCAGCAGTTCAGACGACAATCAGCCCCAGCATTTT.

The rearrangement joins TRBV9 to TRBJ2-3; maybe TRBD1 (6 bases). This CDR3 is 16 amino acids long. Germline-derived CDR1 and CDR2 are SGDLS and YYNGEE. V was pared by 4 bases and J by 0 bases, with 15 bases between. The CDR3 DNA reads as TGTGCCAGCAGCCCCATGGACAGTCTTAGCACAGATACGCAGTATTTT. It yields the protein CASSPMDSLSTDTQYF.

The V call is TRBV7-9, the J call TRBJ2-7, with 7 bases aligning to TRBD1. The V segment lost 6 bases and the J segment 6 bases; nucleotides outside the gene matches: 5. Germline V CDR1 and CDR2: SEHNR, FQNEAQ (reference sequence). CDR3 size: 12 residues. CDR3 in DNA: TGTGCCAGCAGTACTGACAGGGCCGAGCAGTACTTC. Translating it yields CASSTDRAEQYF.

This clonotype was found a few times. The rearrangement links TRBV27 to TRBJ2-7, with unresolved D. The CDR3 length is 13 residues. The germline V gene encodes CDR1 MNHEY and CDR2 SMNVEV (reference sequence). Trimming left V 5 bases short and J 6 bases short, with 14 bases between. Here the CDR3 reads CASSLSSSSEQYF. The CDR3 DNA sequence: TGTGCCAGCAGTCTCTCTTCTAGTTCCGAGCAGTACTTC.

This clonotype was observed a few times. The V call is TRBV5-1, the J call TRBJ2-5, with 8 bases lining up with TRBD2. The V and J ends lost 4 bases and 4 bases, in that order; junction bases with no gene match: 6. In germline, CDR1 is SGHRS, CDR2 YFSETQ. CDR3 length: 14 residues. CDR3 amino acids: CASSVIAGSETQYF. CDR3 in DNA: TGCGCCAGCAGCGTGATAGCGGGGTCAGAGACCCAGTACTTC.

This clonotype came up a few times. The rearrangement links TRBV2 to TRBJ2-2; weak D call: TRBD1 (5 bases). CDR3 size: 13 residues. Germline CDR1 reads SNHLY; CDR2 reads FYNNEI. The V end was cut by 11 bases, the J end by 1 base, with 11 bases between. In nucleotides, the CDR3 is TGTGCCGGCTCAGGGTTGAACACCGGGGAGCTGTTTTTT. Translated: CAGSGLNTGELFF.

The chain carries TRBV6-6 and TRBJ2-2; D assignment may be TRBD1 or TRBD2 (5 bases each). Germline CDR1 reads MNHNY; CDR2 reads SVGAGI (reference sequence). The CDR3 runs to 14 residues. V lost 10 bases and J lost 5, with 17 bases in between. The CDR3 sequence is CAIEGPRRTGELFF. As DNA, the CDR3 is TGTGCCATCGAGGGACCCCGTAGGACCGGGGAGCTGTTTTTT.

In its sample, this clonotype was seen many times. The rearrangement links TRBV12-3 or TRBV12-4 to TRBJ2-7, with a weak D call TRBD1 (5 bases). Between the trimmed V and J ends, which lost 5 bases and 2 bases, there was a span of 10 bases. The length of the CDR3 is 13 residues. CDR3 region: CASSGASAYEQYF. In DNA form, the CDR3 reads TGTGCCAGCAGTGGGGCGTCGGCCTACGAGCAGTACTTC.

A few counts support this clonotype. The chain has TRBV28 and TRBJ2-7; D is unclear. The length of the CDR3 is 14 residues. The V end was cut by 7 bases, the J end by 0 bases, with 13 bases between. Germline assignment: CDR1 MDHEN and CDR2 SYDVKM. This CDR3 reads CASITVRSSYEQYF. CDR3 DNA: TGTGCCAGCATTACGGTGAGGAGCTCCTACGAGCAGTACTTC. The variable domain in full, completed from reference TRBV28 and TRBJ2-7, reads DVKVTQSSRYLVKRTGEKVFLECVQDMDHENMFWYRQDPGLGLRLIYFSYDVKMKEKGDIPEGYSVSREKKERFSLILESASTNQTSMYLCASITVRSSYEQYFGPGTRLTVT.

This clonotype was picked up a small number of times. The chain employs TRBV2 and TRBJ2-3; D is undetermined. V gave up 10 bases and J gave up 0 bases, with 11 bases separating them. This CDR3 contains 13 residues. In germline, CDR1 is SNHLY, CDR2 FYNNEI. CDR3 bases: TGTGCCACCACAGAGCTCAGCACAGATACGCAGTATTTT. This encodes CATTELSTDTQYF.

This clonotype was picked up a small number of times. The V gene is TRBV12-3 or TRBV12-4, the J gene TRBJ1-5, with TRBD1 matching over 8 bases. This CDR3 has 11 amino acids. J gave up 10 bases and V 6 bases, and 2 bases lay outside the gene matches. CDR3 sequence (DNA): TGTGCCAGCAGAGGACAGGGCCCCCAGCATTTT. Amino acids: CASRGQGPQHF.

This clonotype was picked up a small number of times. V is TRBV30 and J is TRBJ1-6, with 7 bases that match TRBD1. Losses at the gene ends were 2 bases for V and 9 bases for J; bases not matched to a gene: 7. In germline, CDR1 is GTSNPN, CDR2 SVGIG (reference sequence). The length of the CDR3 is 14 residues. The CDR3 here is CAWSTGAQRSPLHF. Here the CDR3 DNA reads TGTGCCTGGAGTACAGGGGCCCAACGTTCACCCCTCCACTTT. The full variable domain, in which reference TRBV30 and TRBJ1-6 provide the parts outside the CDR3, is SQTIHQWPATLVQPVGSPLSLECTVEGTSNPNLYWYRQAAGRGLQLLFYSVGIGQISSEVPQNLSASRPQDRQFILSSKKLLLSDSGFYLCAWSTGAQRSPLHFGNGTRLTVT.

The rearrangement uses TRBV6-5 and TRBJ1-1; no clear D gene. Germline values: CDR1 MNHEY, CDR2 SVGAGI. V was pared by 2 bases and J by 7 bases, with 17 bases between. The CDR3 totals 15 residues. In nucleotides, the CDR3 is TGTGCCAGCAGTTACCCCACGGAGCGCGGGTTTGAAGCTTTCTTT. It encodes CASSYPTERGFEAFF.

CDR3 in DNA: TGTGCCAGCAGCTTAGAGTCGCAGGGGGCGAAGTTCTTC. Translating gives CASSLESQGAKFF. This chain connects TRBV7-2 to TRBJ2-1, with 8 bases lining up with TRBD1. The CDR3 contains 13 residues. Unmatched junction bases numbered 7, after V lost 1 base and J lost 14 bases. The germline gives CDR1 SGHTA, CDR2 FQGNSA.